These T cell receptor beta chains were read from a single sample in a study of cytomegalovirus exposure and HLA in healthy donors. Measured with immunoSEQ multiplex PCR; TCRdb has only the in-frame clones, and not every one. The table lists approximately 100,000 clones, 60% to 80% of them singletons. The source material was PBMCs. The receptors were sampled from a man aged 45 to 65 in good health and CMV-seropositive. The conserved cysteine and the conserved F or W are not part of the CDR3 here. Each record gives: J gene, V gene, D gene, CDR3 protein. The D gene is left open where the match is weak.

TRBJ2-5	TRBV9	TRBD2	ASSVGAGGEETQY
TRBJ2-5	TRBV6-5	NA	ASSYGGQGETQY
TRBJ1-1	TRBV11-2	TRBD1	ASRIQQGNEAF
TRBJ1-1	TRBV20-1	NA	SARSETEAF
TRBJ1-1	TRBV19	TRBD1	ASRPWGQGNTEAF
TRBJ1-5	TRBV2	TRBD1	ASSPDRGGDQPQH
TRBJ1-5	TRBV19	NA	ASSTGSDQPQH
TRBJ2-1	TRBV7-3	TRBD2	ASSLTYLAGGRGGNEQF
TRBJ1-5	TRBV6-1	NA	ASSLSRGQPQH
TRBJ1-1	TRBV5-1	NA	ASSFRGMNTEAF
TRBJ2-2	TRBV7-8	NA	ASSLEQGSTGELF
NA	TRBV6-5	NA	ASSYSDSYLPYEQY
TRBJ1-1	TRBV9	TRBD1	ASSPTGTGWTEAF
TRBJ2-1	TRBV7-9	NA	ASSLDSFNEQF
TRBJ1-1	TRBV6-1	TRBD1	ASTTTGGRPEAF
TRBJ2-5	TRBV10-1	TRBD2	ASSPSGTSGRETQY
TRBJ1-2	TRBV2	NA	ASTPDGNYGYT
TRBJ1-4	TRBV7-2	TRBD1	ASSMTGGVVSNEKLF
TRBJ1-2	TRBV2	TRBD1	ASTNRQGANGYT
TRBJ2-7	TRBV19	NA	ASSIQDSYEQY
TRBJ1-1	TRBV6-5	NA	ASSYIAGGTEAF
TRBJ2-2	TRBV6-6	TRBD2	ASRTGTRNAGELF
TRBJ2-3	TRBV30	NA	AWSAVGPGSGMQY
TRBJ2-7	TRBV19	TRBD1	ASSITPGTGSYEQY
TRBJ1-2	TRBV5-1	NA	ASSLGGLSAGYT
TRBJ2-3	TRBV5-1	NA	ASSLAGGWDLADTQY
TRBJ1-4	TRBV28	NA	ASRYRANEKLF
TRBJ2-7	TRBV27	TRBD2	ASSPMLAAPYEQY
TRBJ1-5	TRBV25-1	NA	ASSESDWSVDQPQH
TRBJ2-7	TRBV11-1	TRBD2	ASSLQRGLYEQY
TRBJ2-7	TRBV9	TRBD1	ASSLGQDLYEQY
TRBJ1-1	TRBV5-1	TRBD1	ASSSTTGGDTEAF
TRBJ2-7	TRBV11-2	NA	ASSLEYSPGRYEQY
TRBJ2-3	TRBV7-2	TRBD1	ASSSGTGGDTQY
TRBJ2-3	TRBV5-1	NA	ASSLNGPRDTQY
TRBJ1-1	TRBV5-6	NA	ASSLPRGTEAF
TRBJ2-3	TRBV10-3	TRBD1	AIREGAGDLKYGTDTQY
TRBJ2-1	TRBV5-4	TRBD2	ASSSTSAKYNEQF
TRBJ2-6	TRBV11-2	TRBD1	ASSRDRAGANVLT
TRBJ2-7	TRBV2	TRBD2	ASSEMGGYEQY
TRBJ2-2	TRBV4-1	TRBD2	ASSQVAGGRVTGELF
TRBJ2-1	TRBV7-2	NA	ASSLGQGLYNEQF
TRBJ2-2	TRBV18	TRBD2	ASRTSGANTGELF
TRBJ2-7	TRBV5-1	NA	ASSLAADTYEQY
TRBJ2-1	TRBV7-8	NA	ASSLSLALNEQF
TRBJ2-7	TRBV15	NA	ATSREAQSYEQY
TRBJ1-2	TRBV29-1	NA	TLGRVDYGYT
TRBJ1-2	TRBV10-3	NA	AISEKGKWYGYT